The TCR beta chain under discussion was sequenced for a study of CD8 T cells in ankylosing spondylitis. TCRdb called the 5' RACE reads again in MiXCR, with one record for every CDR3 protein. The sample has 230,000 or so distinct CDR3 sequences, over 15% seen once. Losses at the gene ends were 1 base for V and 6 bases for J; bases not matched to a gene: 10. CDR1 is LGHNA, CDR2 YNFKEQ, per germline. The CDR3 extends over 16 amino acids. The clonotype comes from a male donor with ankylosing spondylitis or in good health (not recorded which). Source material: blood, either unsorted or a sorted T cell fraction (not recorded which). This chain links TRBV4-2 with TRBJ2-7; TRBD2 aligns across 9 bases. The CDR3 sequence is CASSQVMASGETEQYF. The CDR3 bases are TGTGCCAGCAGCCAAGTCATGGCTAGCGGGGAAACCGAGCAGTACTTC.